The clone carrying this TCR beta chain turned up a few times. Its matching antigen is unknown. Expressed TCRB transcripts got sequenced, as all isolated RNA was reverse transcribed. Here immunoSEQ multiplex PCR was the method, and the copy in TCRdb shows in-frame clones only, minus some. Here the sample spans roughly 330,000 clones, roughly 9.6% being singletons. The data derive from a study of beta chain features in type 1 diabetes. CDR3 length: 15 residues. Trimming removed 0 bases at V and 2 bases at J, with 9 bases between. Germline loops: CDR1 SGHTA, CDR2 FQGNSA. One heparinised blood draw, averaging roughly 120 mL, came from each donor. Study-level results: TCRB CDR3 length was moderately but significantly reduced in all four CD4+ subsets of Type 1 diabetes patients. Naive, central memory and Treg TCRB repertoires appeared more alike in patients than in healthy donors. Since sequencing was performed on cDNA, cells with high TCR expression could be over-represented.

The TCR sequence derives from a woman aged 25 to 39 in good health. Sequenced material: naive CD4+ T cells from blood. V usage is TRBV7-2 and J usage is TRBJ2-3, with D hard to call. CDR3 sequence: CASSLAMAPTDTQYF. For the CDR3, the DNA is TGTGCCAGCAGCTTAGCGATGGCCCCCACAGATACGCAGTATTTT. Looking up the rest from reference TRBV7-2 and TRBJ2-3 gives the full variable domain: GAGVSQSPSNKVTEKGKDVELRCDPISGHTALYWYRQSLGQGLEFLIYFQGNSAPDKSGLPSDRFSAERTGGSVSTLTIQRTQQEDSAVYLCASSLAMAPTDTQYFGPGTRLTVL.